Sequencing of this T cell receptor (beta chain) was carried out in a study of blood T cell repertoires in COVID-19. Some clones are missing from TCRdb's copy, which holds only in-frame ones; the method was immunoSEQ multiplex PCR. The sample includes tens of thousands of clones, nearly 90% seen only once; the top ten take roughly 43%. The germline V gene encodes CDR1 MNHEY and CDR2 SVGEGT. The ends lost 2 bases at V and 4 bases at J; junction bases unmatched: 6. The length of the CDR3 is 15 residues. The receptor's source is a woman aged 60-75 years with COVID-19, enrolled during active disease. The chain is built from TRBV6-2 or TRBV6-3 and TRBJ1-1, with 8 bases that match TRBD1. Sequencing used peripheral blood. CDR3 residues: CASSYPGQGITEAFF. The CDR3 DNA follows: TGTGCCAGCAGTTACCCTGGACAGGGCATCACTGAAGCTTTCTTT.